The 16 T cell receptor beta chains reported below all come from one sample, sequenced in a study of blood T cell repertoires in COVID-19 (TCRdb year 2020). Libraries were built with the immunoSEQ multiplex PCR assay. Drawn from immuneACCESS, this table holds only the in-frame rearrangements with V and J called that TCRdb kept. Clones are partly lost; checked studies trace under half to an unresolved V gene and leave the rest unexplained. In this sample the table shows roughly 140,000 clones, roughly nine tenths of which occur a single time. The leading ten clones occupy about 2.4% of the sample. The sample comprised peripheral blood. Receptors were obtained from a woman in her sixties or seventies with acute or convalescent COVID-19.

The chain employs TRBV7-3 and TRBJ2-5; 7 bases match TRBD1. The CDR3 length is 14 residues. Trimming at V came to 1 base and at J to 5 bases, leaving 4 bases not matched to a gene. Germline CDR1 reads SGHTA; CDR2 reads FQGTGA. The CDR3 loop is CASSLKGGGETQYF. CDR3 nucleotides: TGTGCCAGCAGCTTAAAAGGGGGCGGGGAGACCCAGTACTTC.

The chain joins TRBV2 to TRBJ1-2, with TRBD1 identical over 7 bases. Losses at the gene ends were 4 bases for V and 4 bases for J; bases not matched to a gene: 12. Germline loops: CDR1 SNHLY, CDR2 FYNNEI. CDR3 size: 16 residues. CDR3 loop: CASSVFKTGEVYGYTF. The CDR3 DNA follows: TGTGCCAGCAGTGTCTTTAAAACAGGGGAGGTCTATGGCTACACCTTC.

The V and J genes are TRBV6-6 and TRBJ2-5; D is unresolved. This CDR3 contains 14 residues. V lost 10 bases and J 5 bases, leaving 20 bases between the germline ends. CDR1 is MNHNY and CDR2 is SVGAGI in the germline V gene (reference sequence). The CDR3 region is CATLLYAGLETQYF. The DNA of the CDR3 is TGTGCCACCTTACTCTATGCTGGTTTGGAGACCCAGTACTTC.

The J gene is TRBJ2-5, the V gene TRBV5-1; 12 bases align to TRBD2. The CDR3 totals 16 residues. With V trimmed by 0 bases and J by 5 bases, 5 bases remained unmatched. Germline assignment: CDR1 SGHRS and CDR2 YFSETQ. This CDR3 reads CASSLETSGGKETQYF. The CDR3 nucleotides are TGCGCCAGCAGCTTGGAAACTAGCGGGGGGAAGGAGACCCAGTACTTC.

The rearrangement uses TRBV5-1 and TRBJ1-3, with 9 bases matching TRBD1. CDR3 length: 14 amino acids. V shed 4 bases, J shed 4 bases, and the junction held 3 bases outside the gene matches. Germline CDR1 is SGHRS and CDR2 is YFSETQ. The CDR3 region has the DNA TGCGCCAGCAGCAGGGGACAGGGAGGAAACACCATATATTTT. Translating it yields CASSRGQGGNTIYF.

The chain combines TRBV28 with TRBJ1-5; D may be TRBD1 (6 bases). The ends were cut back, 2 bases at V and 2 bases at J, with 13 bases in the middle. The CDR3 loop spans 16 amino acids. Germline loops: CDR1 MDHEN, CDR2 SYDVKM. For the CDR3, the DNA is TGTGCCAGCAGTTTACGCGGGGGCGGGGGCAATCAGCCCCAGCATTTT. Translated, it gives CASSLRGGGGNQPQHF.

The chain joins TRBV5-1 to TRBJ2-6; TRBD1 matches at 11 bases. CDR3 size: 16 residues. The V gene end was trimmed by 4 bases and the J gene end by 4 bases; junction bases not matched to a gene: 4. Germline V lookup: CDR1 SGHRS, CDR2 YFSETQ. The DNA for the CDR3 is TGCGCCAGCAGCGGGACAGGGGGAACAGGGGCCAACGTCCTGACTTTC. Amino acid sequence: CASSGTGGTGANVLTF.

This CDR3 is CASWRAGVQETQYF. CDR3 sequence (DNA): TGTGCCAGCTGGAGGGCCGGAGTTCAAGAGACCCAGTACTTC. V gene TRBV27 combines with J gene TRBJ2-5, with D possibly matching TRBD2 (6 bases). The CDR3 consists of 14 residues. Germline V gives CDR1 MNHEY, CDR2 SMNVEV (reference sequence). Trimming pared 8 bases from V and 2 bases from J, leaving 15 bases between.

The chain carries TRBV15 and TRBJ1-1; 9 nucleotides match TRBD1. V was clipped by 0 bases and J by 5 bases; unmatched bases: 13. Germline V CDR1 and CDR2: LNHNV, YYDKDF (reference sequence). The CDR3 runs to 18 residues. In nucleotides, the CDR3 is TGTGCCACCAGCAGAGATTGGTCCCCGGGACAGGGAGAAACTGAAGCTTTCTTT. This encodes CATSRDWSPGQGETEAFF.

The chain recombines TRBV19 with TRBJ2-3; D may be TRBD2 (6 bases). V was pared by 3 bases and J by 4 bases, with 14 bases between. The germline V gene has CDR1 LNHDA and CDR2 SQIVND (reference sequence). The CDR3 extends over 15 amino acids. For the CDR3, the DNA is TGTGCCAGTAGTATTTTTGGACTACAGGCAGATACGCAGTATTTT. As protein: CASSIFGLQADTQYF.

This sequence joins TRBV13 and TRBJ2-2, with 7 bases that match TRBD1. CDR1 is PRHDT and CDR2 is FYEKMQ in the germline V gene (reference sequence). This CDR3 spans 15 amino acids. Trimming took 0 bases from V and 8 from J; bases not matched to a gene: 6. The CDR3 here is CASSLGDREIGELFF. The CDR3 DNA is TGTGCCAGCAGCTTAGGCGACAGGGAAATAGGGGAGCTGTTTTTT.

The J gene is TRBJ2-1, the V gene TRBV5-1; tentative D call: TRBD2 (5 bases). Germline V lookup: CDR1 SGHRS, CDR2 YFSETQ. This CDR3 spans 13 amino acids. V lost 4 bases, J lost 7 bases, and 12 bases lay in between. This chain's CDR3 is CASSMGALNEQFF. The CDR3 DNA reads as TGCGCCAGCAGCATGGGAGCGCTTAATGAGCAGTTCTTC.

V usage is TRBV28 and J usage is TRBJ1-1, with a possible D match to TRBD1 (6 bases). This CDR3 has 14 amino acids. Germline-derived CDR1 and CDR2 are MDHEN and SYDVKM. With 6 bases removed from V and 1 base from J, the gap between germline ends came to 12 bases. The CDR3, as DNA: TGTGCCAGCAGCCCTGGACAGAGGAACACTGAAGCTTTCTTT. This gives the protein CASSPGQRNTEAFF.

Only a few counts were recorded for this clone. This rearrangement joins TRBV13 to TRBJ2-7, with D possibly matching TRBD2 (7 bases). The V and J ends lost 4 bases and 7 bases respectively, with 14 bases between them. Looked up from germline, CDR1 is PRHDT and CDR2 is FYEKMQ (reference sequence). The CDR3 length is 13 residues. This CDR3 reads CASSSPRGAEQYF. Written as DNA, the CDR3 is TGTGCCAGCAGCTCCCCCCGGGGGGCGGAGCAGTACTTC.

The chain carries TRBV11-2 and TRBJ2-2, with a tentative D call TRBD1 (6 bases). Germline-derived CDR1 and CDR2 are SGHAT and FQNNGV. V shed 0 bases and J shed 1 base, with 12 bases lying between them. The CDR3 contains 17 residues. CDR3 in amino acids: CASSLDRQGKNTGELFF. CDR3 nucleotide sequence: TGTGCCAGCAGCTTAGATAGGCAGGGGAAGAACACCGGGGAGCTGTTTTTT.

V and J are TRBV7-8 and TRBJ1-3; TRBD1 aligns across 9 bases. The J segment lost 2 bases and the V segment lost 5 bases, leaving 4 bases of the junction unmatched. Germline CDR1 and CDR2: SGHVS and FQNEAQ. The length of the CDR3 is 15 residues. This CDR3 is CASSAYRGPGNTIYF. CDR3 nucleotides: TGTGCCAGCAGCGCATACAGGGGGCCTGGAAACACCATATATTTT.